The 7 T cell receptor beta chains reported below all come from one sample, sequenced in a study of metastatic and nonmetastatic thyroid tumors. Thyroid surgery took place with no prior treatment in any patient. TCRdb re-clonotyped the PCR reads via MiXCR. The sample contains about 40,000 clones, around 16% of which appear only once. The sequencing sample was made of tumor tissue. Receptors were obtained from a female donor with papillary thyroid cancer or a benign thyroid nodule (not recorded which). Some clones in this sample may be carry-over from other donors' samples.

Notes on this clone: Given a much more abundant clone one base away, this may be a read error. The chain combines TRBV29-1 with TRBJ2-3, with D tentatively TRBD1 or TRBD2 (6 bases each). V was cut by 7 bases and J by 2 bases, with 16 bases left in between. CDR1 and CDR2 from the germline V gene are SQVTM and ANQGSEA. CDR3 length equals 14 residues. As DNA, the CDR3 is TGCAGCGCCCGAGGGGGGTTTAACACAGATACGCAGTATTTT. The encoded protein is CSARGGFNTDTQYF.

With respect to this clone: Sequence at one end of the junction differs from germline and may be a read error. The V and J genes are TRBV29-1 and TRBJ2-5, with TRBD2 matching over 11 bases. Germline V CDR1 and CDR2: SQVTM, ANQGSEA. The CDR3 length is 15 residues. CDR3 amino acids: CSVENRLAGTETHYF. The CDR3 DNA sequence: TGCAGCGTTGAAAATCGACTAGCGGGAACCGAGACCCATTACTTC. Looking up the rest from reference TRBV29-1 and TRBJ2-5 gives the full variable domain: SAVISQKPSRDICQRGTSLTIQCQVDSQVTMMFWYRQQPGQSLTLIATANQGSEATYESGFVIDKFPISRPNLTFSTLTVSNMSPEDSSIYLCSVENRLAGTETHYFGPGTRLLVL.

The chain employs TRBV4-1 and TRBJ2-3, with TRBD2 matching over 12 bases. The CDR3 has 17 residues. Per germline, CDR1 MGHRA and CDR2 YSYEKL. The J segment lost 6 bases and the V segment lost 8 bases, leaving 15 bases of the junction unmatched. The CDR3 here is CASRVVPSGREGDTQYF. DNA for the CDR3: TGCGCCAGCCGTGTAGTCCCTAGCGGGAGGGAGGGGGATACGCAGTATTTT.

This clone was observed many times. V is TRBV30 and J is TRBJ1-1; D ambiguous. The V and J ends lost 4 bases and 0 bases respectively, with 9 bases between them. Germline CDR1 and CDR2: GTSNPN and SVGIG (reference sequence). The CDR3 totals 13 residues. The CDR3 sequence is CAWTAGLNTEAFF. The CDR3 DNA reads TGTGCCTGGACTGCAGGCTTGAACACTGAAGCTTTCTTT.

Ten or more counts support this clone. The rearrangement uses TRBV20-1 and TRBJ2-1; D gene unclear. V was trimmed by 0 bases and J by 0 bases, leaving 6 bases between them. The CDR3 has 14 residues. Per the germline V gene, CDR1 is DFQATT and CDR2 is SNEGSKA (reference sequence). The CDR3 spells CSARDGTSYNEQFF. DNA for the CDR3: TGCAGTGCTAGAGATGGTACCTCCTACAATGAGCAGTTCTTC.

This clone was found a few times. Being one base from a much bigger clone, this may be a read error. The genes are TRBV12-3 or TRBV12-4 and TRBJ2-3; no clear D gene. Trimming stripped 3 bases from V and 10 bases from J, with 11 bases between. There are 12 residues in the CDR3. The CDR3 is CASSFSPDPQYF. CDR3 DNA: TGTGCCAGCAGTTTCTCGCCCGATCCGCAGTATTTT.

This clone was seen at least ten times. V and J are TRBV20-1 and TRBJ2-7; the D is unclear. This CDR3 has 14 amino acids. Trimming took 5 bases from V and 2 from J, leaving 16 bases between them. Germline V lookup: CDR1 DFQATT, CDR2 SNEGSKA (reference sequence). For the CDR3, the DNA is TGCAGTGCTTTTCAAGTTGGCAGGCCCTACGAGCAGTACTTC. This codes for CSAFQVGRPYEQYF.